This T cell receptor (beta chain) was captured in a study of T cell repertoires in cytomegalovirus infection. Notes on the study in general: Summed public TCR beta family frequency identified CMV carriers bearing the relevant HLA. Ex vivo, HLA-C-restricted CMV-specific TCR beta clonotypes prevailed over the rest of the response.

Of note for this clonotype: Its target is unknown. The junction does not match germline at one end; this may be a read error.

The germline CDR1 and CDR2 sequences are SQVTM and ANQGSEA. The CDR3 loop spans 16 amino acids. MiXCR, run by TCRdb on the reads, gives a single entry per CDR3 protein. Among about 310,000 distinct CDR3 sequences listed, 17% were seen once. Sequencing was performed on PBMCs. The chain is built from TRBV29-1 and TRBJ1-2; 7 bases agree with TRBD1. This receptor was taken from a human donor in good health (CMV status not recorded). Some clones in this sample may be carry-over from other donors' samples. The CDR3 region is CSVEGGSDRATYGYTF. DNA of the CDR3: TGCAGCGTGGAAGGGGGTTCCGACAGGGCCACATATGGCTACACCTTC.